This TCR beta chain was recovered during a study of PD-1 blockade in classical Hodgkin lymphoma. Overall study: Patients were infused with nivolumab 3 mg/kg every 2 weeks. Study-wide points: A reduction in baseline TCR diversity was reportedly seen in newly diagnosed patients relative to healthy donors. Newly diagnosed patients had diversity similar to the baseline diversity of complete responders.

Comment on this clone: What it binds is not known.

Germline V CDR1 and CDR2: MNHNY, SVGAGI (reference sequence). After removal of 6 bases from V and 3 bases from J, the junction contained 9 bases not matched to a gene. The CDR3 has 16 amino acids. Described time point: cycle 4 day 1 (C4D1), after 6 weeks of nivolumab. Following autologous stem cell transplantation, relapse occurred in every patient, and exposure to brentuximab vedotin varied. Magnetic negative selection of thawed PBMCs was the method by which CD4+ T cells were purified. Patients reached a best response of complete response, partial response or progressive disease. Clones were read by immunoSEQ multiplex PCR, and TCRdb kept only the in-frame ones, dropping some. The data show about 11,000 clones, roughly 80% seen once.

The V gene is TRBV6-6, the J gene TRBJ2-1, with 9 bases fitting TRBD2. The TCR was taken from a human donor with classical Hodgkin lymphoma. The sequenced sample was CD4+ T cells from blood, obtained before the fourth cycle of nivolumab. The CDR3 sequence is CASSAGLALDYNEQFF. For the CDR3, the DNA is TGTGCCAGCAGCGCGGGACTAGCCCTGGACTACAATGAGCAGTTCTTC.